These 25 T cell receptor beta chains were all obtained from the same sample, sequenced in a study of T cells in Graves' hyperthyroidism and ophthalmopathy. RNA transcripts were the template for amplifying TCR beta CDR3 regions. The HTBI set primed first-round TCR CDR3 RT-PCR. TCRdb re-derived calls from the multiplex PCR reads in MiXCR, one entry per CDR3 protein. Here the sample spans about 590,000 distinct CDR3 sequences, more than 15% being singletons. The sequenced sample consisted of blood. The source is a woman aged 25-40 years with Graves' hyperthyroidism.

In its sample, this clonotype was seen a few times. The rearrangement uses TRBV27 and TRBJ2-7; TRBD1 agrees at 8 bases. The germline V gene encodes CDR1 MNHEY and CDR2 SMNVEV (reference sequence). The J segment lost 4 bases and the V segment lost 3 bases, leaving 8 bases of the junction unmatched. This CDR3 spans 15 amino acids. The DNA of the CDR3 is TGTGCCAGCAGTTTCGGCCAGGGGGCTTCATACGAGCAGTACTTC. The encoded protein is CASSFGQGASYEQYF.

This clonotype was counted ten times or more. The chain joins TRBV7-3 to TRBJ2-3, with 7 bases that match TRBD2. In germline, CDR1 is SGHTA, CDR2 FQGTGA. Unmatched junction bases numbered 3, after V lost 1 base and J lost 2 bases. The length of the CDR3 is 15 residues. CDR3 nucleotide sequence: TGTGCCAGCAGCTTAAGCGGGGGAGTCACAGATACGCAGTATTTT. Translation gives CASSLSGGVTDTQYF.

The chain recombines TRBV14 with TRBJ2-1; 12 positions match TRBD2. Germline trimming cut 0 bases from V and 1 base from J; bases unmatched to any gene: 10. This CDR3 is 20 amino acids long. Germline V gene data show CDR1 as SGHDN and CDR2 as FVKESK. In DNA form, the CDR3 reads TGTGCCAGCAGCCAAGACCACCCCACACTAGCGGGAGGTTCCTACAATGAGCAGTTCTTC. It is translated as CASSQDHPTLAGGSYNEQFF.

This clonotype occurred a few times. A much larger clone lies one base from this, so it may be a read error. The chain employs TRBV11-2 and TRBJ2-1, with D maybe TRBD2 (5 bases). Between the trimmed V and J ends, which lost 0 bases and 9 bases, there was a span of 18 bases. CDR3 size: 16 residues. Looked up from germline, CDR1 is SGHAT and CDR2 is FQNNGV. CDR3 sequence reads: CASSLEVALPNGEQFF. DNA of the CDR3: TGTGCCAGCAGCTTAGAGGTAGCGCTCCCCAATGGTGAGCAGTTCTTC.

Regarding this clonotype: A much larger clone is a single base away; this may be a read error. The chain recombines TRBV15 with TRBJ2-1; D unresolved. Germline lookup yields CDR1 LNHNV and CDR2 YYDKDF (reference sequence). The CDR3 has 16 amino acids. CDR3 in amino acids: CATSRARTPQYNEQSF. CDR3 DNA sequence: TGTGCCACCAGCAGAGCCCGTACCCCACAATACAATGAGCAGTCCTTC.

This clonotype showed up just a few times. V is TRBV20-1 and J is TRBJ1-5; perhaps TRBD1 as D (5 bases). CDR1 DFQATT and CDR2 SNEGSKA come from the germline V gene (reference sequence). The CDR3 has 13 amino acids. The CDR3 region is CIRTRVSNQPQHF. Here the CDR3 DNA reads TGCATTAGGACAAGGGTTAGCAATCAGCCCCAGCATTTT.

This clonotype was recorded many times. The chain joins TRBV13 to TRBJ2-7; no reliable D call. The CDR3 spans 14 residues. The germline V gene encodes CDR1 PRHDT and CDR2 FYEKMQ (reference sequence). V dropped 1 base and J dropped 0 bases, with 7 bases sitting between them. Written as DNA, the CDR3 is TGTGCCAGCAGCTTAGACAGACTCTCCTACGAGCAGTACTTC. As protein: CASSLDRLSYEQYF.

This clonotype was seen many times. The J gene is TRBJ2-1, the V gene TRBV20-1; 8 bases map to TRBD2. CDR1 is DFQATT, CDR2 SNEGSKA, per germline (reference sequence). The ends lost 4 bases at V and 5 bases at J; junction bases unmatched: 10. This CDR3 has 15 residues. The CDR3: CSATRSGEENNEQFF. In nucleotides, the CDR3 is TGCAGTGCTACCCGTAGCGGGGAGGAGAACAATGAGCAGTTCTTC.

This clonotype was counted only a few times. The rearrangement uses TRBV5-1 and TRBJ2-1; TRBD2 might be the D (6 bases). This CDR3 contains 15 residues. V was shortened by 0 bases and J by 5 bases, with 12 bases between the two germline ends. The V gene's germline CDR1 is SGHRS and CDR2 YFSETQ. The CDR3 is CASSLVPGAHNEQFF. In DNA, the CDR3 is TGCGCCAGCAGCTTGGTACCGGGAGCCCACAATGAGCAGTTCTTC.

About this clonotype: Given a much more abundant clone one base away, this may be a read error. The genes are TRBV20-1 and TRBJ1-2; D remains ambiguous. The length of the CDR3 is 13 residues. Germline lookup yields CDR1 DFQATT and CDR2 SNEGSKA (reference sequence). The CDR3 DNA sequence: TGCGGTGCTAGACCCGGGGATAACTATGGCTACACCTTC. Protein product: CGARPGDNYGYTF.

At least ten counts were recorded for this clonotype. The chain joins TRBV10-3 to TRBJ2-7, with a possible D match to TRBD1 (6 bases). Germline V gene data show CDR1 as ENHRY and CDR2 as SYGVKD. With 10 bases removed from V and 3 bases from J, the gap between germline ends came to 16 bases. CDR3 length: 13 residues. The CDR3 DNA sequence: TGTGCCACCCGGACAGAGGTCAACTACGAGCAGTACTTC. This translates into CATRTEVNYEQYF.

This clonotype was observed many times. This chain connects TRBV9 to TRBJ2-7; 8 nucleotides agree with TRBD2. After removal of 0 bases from V and 7 bases from J, the junction contained 9 bases not matched to a gene. CDR3 length: 15 amino acids. The germline V gene has CDR1 SGDLS and CDR2 YYNGEE. The CDR3 coding sequence is TGTGCCAGCAGCGTAGCCACGGGAGGGCCAGGGGAGCAGTACTTC. Protein: CASSVATGGPGEQYF.

V usage is TRBV5-4 and J usage is TRBJ2-2; no clear D gene. This CDR3 comprises 17 residues. Germline V CDR1 and CDR2: SGHNT, YYREEE (reference sequence). Trimming took off 3 bases at V and 4 bases at J, with 19 bases between the two ends. This CDR3 is CASSSRFGGMGTGELFF. The CDR3 DNA is TGTGCCAGCAGCTCACGATTTGGTGGGATGGGCACCGGGGAGCTGTTTTTT.

Turning to this clonotype: A read error may account for a junction end that differs from germline. The chain links TRBV7-9 to TRBJ1-5; no definite D call. The CDR3 sequence is 17 residues long. Looked up from germline, CDR1 is SEHNR and CDR2 is FQNEAQ (reference sequence). The CDR3: CVSSLVVGPGGNQPQHF. The CDR3 DNA reads as TGTGTCAGCAGCTTAGTTGTTGGGCCTGGGGGCAATCAGCCCCAGCATTTT.

This clonotype has ten or more counts. This sequence joins TRBV5-5 and TRBJ1-1; no clear D gene. Germline V gene data show CDR1 as SGHKS and CDR2 as YYEKEE (reference sequence). The V and J ends lost 0 bases and 6 bases respectively, with 9 bases between them. This CDR3 spans 13 amino acids. CDR3 sequence: CASSLGISAEAFF. The DNA of the CDR3 is TGTGCCAGCAGCTTGGGTATTTCCGCTGAAGCTTTCTTT.

In DNA, the CDR3 is TGCAGTGCTAGCGGGTTAACAGATACGCAGTATTTT. As protein: CSASGLTDTQYF. The J gene is TRBJ2-3, the V gene TRBV20-1; D is uncertain. The CDR3 contains 12 residues. V was shortened by 3 bases and J by 3 bases, with 7 bases between the two germline ends. From germline, CDR1 is DFQATT and CDR2 SNEGSKA (reference sequence).

The chain carries TRBV4-2 and TRBJ2-3; 10 bases are shared with TRBD2. CDR1 LGHNA and CDR2 YNFKEQ come from the germline V gene. This CDR3 is built from 17 residues. J lost 4 bases, V lost 0 bases, and 7 bases had no gene match. As DNA, the CDR3 is TGTGCCAGCAGCCAAGATGGGGCTAGCGGGAGTGCAGATACGCAGTATTTT. Its protein product is CASSQDGASGSADTQYF.

This clonotype appeared a few times. The V and J genes are TRBV19 and TRBJ2-2, with no clear D. The germline V gene has CDR1 LNHDA and CDR2 SQIVND (reference sequence). CDR3 length: 12 amino acids. With 5 bases removed from V and 8 bases from J, the gap between germline ends came to 9 bases. As DNA, the CDR3 is TGTGCCAGTAGTCCGTCGCGAGGGGAGCTGTTTTTT. Amino acids: CASSPSRGELFF.

This clonotype was picked up many times. The CDR3 loop is CASSHKPGHPYEQYF. The CDR3 coding sequence is TGTGCCAGCAGTCACAAACCGGGACATCCCTACGAGCAGTACTTC. The J gene is TRBJ2-7, the V gene TRBV27, with D possibly being TRBD1 (6 bases). Trimming took off 5 bases at V and 2 bases at J, with 16 bases between the two ends. Germline V CDR1 and CDR2: MNHEY, SMNVEV (reference sequence). The CDR3 covers 15 residues.

This clonotype has a count of ten or more. CDR3 DNA: TGTGCCAGCAGTTCCCGGACAAACAATGAGCAGTTCTTC. Amino acids: CASSSRTNNEQFF. The chain has TRBV27 and TRBJ2-1, with D maybe TRBD1 (5 bases). V lost 4 bases to trimming and J lost 5 bases, with 9 bases between them. CDR3 length: 13 amino acids. Germline assignment: CDR1 MNHEY and CDR2 SMNVEV (reference sequence).

V and J are TRBV6-2 or TRBV6-3 and TRBJ2-1; 10 bases are shared with TRBD1. The CDR3 is 15 residues long. Germline V gene data show CDR1 as MNHEY and CDR2 as SVGEGT. Trimming at V came to 2 bases and at J to 6 bases, leaving 4 bases not matched to a gene. The CDR3 nucleotides are TGTGCCAGCAGTTACGGGACAGGGGATCCCAATGAGCAGTTCTTC. It specifies CASSYGTGDPNEQFF.

V usage is TRBV6-1 and J usage is TRBJ2-1; 7 bases agree with TRBD1. After removal of 6 bases from V and 7 bases from J, the junction contained 15 bases not matched to a gene. From germline, CDR1 is MNHNS and CDR2 SASEGT. The CDR3 is 16 amino acids. The CDR3 DNA reads as TGTGCCAGCAGATTCGAAAAAGGGGGCGGGTCAAATGAGCAGTTCTTC. The encoded protein is CASRFEKGGGSNEQFF.

In its sample, this clonotype was seen a few times. The chain carries TRBV5-4 and TRBJ2-3; D not resolved. The CDR3 is made up of 13 amino acids. Germline values: CDR1 SGHNT, CDR2 YYREEE (reference sequence). The V end was cut by 1 base, the J end by 2 bases, with 5 bases between. The CDR3 DNA is TGTGCCAGCAGCTTGCCGGACACAGATACGCAGTATTTT. It translates to CASSLPDTDTQYF.

There are many counts of this clonotype. The chain has TRBV5-1 and TRBJ1-5; D not certain. This CDR3 has 9 amino acids. V lost 4 bases to trimming and J lost 9 bases, with 2 bases between them. The germline gives CDR1 SGHRS, CDR2 YFSETQ. CDR3 nucleotides: TGCGCCAGCAGCCGGCCCCAGCATTTT. Its translation: CASSRPQHF.

This clonotype was seen repeatedly, ten times or more. This rearrangement joins TRBV2 to TRBJ2-1; D tentatively reads TRBD1 or TRBD2 (6 bases each). V lost 4 bases, J lost 10 bases, and 8 bases lay in between. The CDR3 is 11 amino acids. Germline V gene lookup returns CDR1 SNHLY and CDR2 FYNNEI. The CDR3 nucleotides read TGTGCCAGCAGTGGAGGGGGGGAGCAGTTCTTC. Encoded protein: CASSGGGEQFF.